The text below deals with one T cell receptor beta chain. This sample stems from a study of blood T cell repertoires in COVID-19. Study background: Material from acute and convalescent COVID-19 was sourced from the United States, Italy and Spain. Sample material is recorded as cDNA or gDNA derived from T cells, B-cell-depleted T cells, or PBMCs.

V dropped 0 bases and J dropped 6; count of bases not matched to a gene: 3. The CDR3 consists of 15 residues. Germline CDR1 is LGHNA and CDR2 is YNFKEQ. Under the authors' procedure: From reference gene primer amplification, estimates of nucleated cell counts were derived. Produced via immunoSEQ multiplex PCR; TCRdb's table is partial and in-frame only. Clonal size and the V and J genes are those of that table, whereas D and trimming came from the DNA. Of around 170,000 clones listed, approximately 80% were seen once; the top ten hold roughly 13%. Sequencing used peripheral blood. This receptor was obtained from a man between 65 and 79 years old who had recovered from COVID-19. The chain recombines TRBV4-2 with TRBJ2-1, with 9 bases lining up with TRBD1. The CDR3 reads CASSQEGQGLNEQFF. For the CDR3, the DNA is TGTGCCAGCAGCCAAGAGGGACAGGGACTCAATGAGCAGTTCTTC.